Shown below are 4 T cell receptor beta chains from a single sample sequenced in a study of T cell responses to AZD1222 COVID-19 vaccine. Clones were sequenced by immunoSEQ multiplex PCR, and TCRdb holds only the in-frame ones, with some missing. The sample contains around 94,000 clones, 85% of which appear only once. This sample comprised peripheral blood, obtained 28 days after the second AZD1222 dose. The source of these receptors is an adult who received the AZD1222 COVID-19 vaccine.

The chain couples TRBV28 to TRBJ1-5, with TRBD1 matching 11 bases. The junction had 2 bases not matched to a gene; V was cut back by 5 bases and J by 5 bases. The CDR3 is 14 residues long. Germline CDR1 MDHEN, CDR2 SYDVKM. CDR3 protein: CASSPGQGDQPQHF. The DNA for the CDR3 is TGTGCCAGCAGTCCGGGACAGGGGGATCAGCCCCAGCATTTT.

The rearrangement uses TRBV19 and TRBJ1-1, with 9 bases aligning to TRBD1. In germline, CDR1 is LNHDA, CDR2 SQIVND (reference sequence). Unmatched junction bases numbered 5, after V lost 7 bases and J lost 2 bases. The CDR3 loop spans 14 amino acids. CDR3 nucleotide sequence: TGTGCCAGTAAGCGGACAGGGGATAACACTGAAGCTTTCTTT. Encoded protein: CASKRTGDNTEAFF.

V gene TRBV6-1 combines with J gene TRBJ1-2; D is ambiguous. The germline V gene has CDR1 MNHNS and CDR2 SASEGT. The CDR3 runs 12 residues. V lost 3 bases to trimming and J lost 2 bases, with 4 bases between them. The CDR3 DNA is TGTGCCAGCAGTGAGCGGAACTATGGCTACACCTTC. Residues: CASSERNYGYTF.

In this sample, this clone turned up once. The V and J genes are TRBV6-5 and TRBJ2-1; weak D call: TRBD1 (5 bases). The CDR3 runs 13 residues. Germline V CDR1 and CDR2: MNHEY, SVGAGI. With 6 bases removed from V and 3 bases from J, the gap between germline ends came to 9 bases. The CDR3 is CASRLDSYNEQFF. The CDR3 nucleotides are TGTGCCAGCAGACTTGACAGCTACAATGAGCAGTTCTTC.